This T cell receptor (beta chain) derives from a study of blood T cells in healthy people across ages. Using a J-beta primer mix together with a sample-barcoded 5' primer, a second PCR was run for roughly 7 to 11 cycles. TCRdb recomputed calls from the 5' RACE reads with MiXCR, one row per CDR3 protein. This table has approximately 810,000 distinct CDR3 sequences, 36% appearing once. Looked up from germline, CDR1 is SGHKS and CDR2 is YYEKEE (reference sequence). The CDR3 runs 17 residues. About this clonotype itself: A read error is possible here, since a much larger clone lies one base away.

This sequence was found in a man between 18 and 35 years old in good health. The sequenced material came from blood. This chain joins TRBV5-5 and TRBJ2-1, with D maybe TRBD2 (5 bases). TRBJ2-7 matches the DNA end more closely, so the J call is doubtful. The CDR3 sequence: CASSLVFPELDYNEQYF. In DNA, the CDR3 is TGTGCCAGCAGCTTGGTTTTTCCCGAACTTGACTACAATGAGCAGTACTTC.